What follows describes a single T cell receptor (beta chain). The CDR3 covers 15 residues. Germline CDR1 reads MNHEY; CDR2 reads SMNVEV (reference sequence). V shed 0 bases, J shed 0 bases, and the junction held 0 bases outside the gene matches. Assay: immunoSEQ multiplex PCR; the TCRdb copy retains only in-frame clones and omits some. The table lists about 10,000 clones, about 75% of them singletons. These data are taken from a study of sequential checkpoint blockade in melanoma. For the study at large: First-line arms were nivolumab then ipilimumab, or the reverse, randomized 1:1.

The treatment is: randomized to nivolumab then ipilimumab (arm A) or the reverse (arm B). This sample comprised CD8+ T cells sorted from blood (inferred from file names), obtained from a patient given nivolumab and ipilimumab in sequence. The TCR comes from a human donor with melanoma. The chain is built from TRBV27 and TRBJ2-3, with TRBD2 identical over 7 bases. The CDR3 here is CASSLSAGSTDTQYF. The DNA of the CDR3 is TGTGCCAGCAGTTTATCAGCGGGAAGCACAGATACGCAGTATTTT.